These T cell receptor beta chains were read from a single sample in a study of early T cells in non-severe SARS-CoV-2 infection. TCRdb re-derived calls from the 5' RACE reads in MiXCR, one entry per CDR3 protein. Altogether under 80,000 distinct CDR3 sequences are present, 13% being singletons, with the ten largest covering roughly 4.7%. The source material was whole blood. The receptors were sampled from an adult who was a healthcare worker with PCR-confirmed SARS-CoV-2 infection or an uninfected control (not recorded which). Both conserved end residues are part of each CDR3. A D gene is named only where the DNA matches it firmly. Clone size appears in some rows only: once, few, many, or a class for an expanded clone.

V,size,D,J,DNA,CDR3
TRBV18,many,NA,TRBJ1-1,TGTGCCAGCTCTGACAGCTCGAACACTGAAGCTTTCTTT,CASSDSSNTEAFF
TRBV7-6,NA,NA,TRBJ2-5,TGTGCCAGCAGCTCCCAGTCGCGAAGCCAAGAGACCCAGTACTTC,CASSSQSRSQETQYF
TRBV21-1,many,NA,TRBJ1-2,TGTGCCAGCCTTCCAAGGGGATATAACTATGGCTACACCTTC,CASLPRGYNYGYTF
TRBV5-4,many,TRBD1,TRBJ1-4,TGTGCCAGCGGGGACAGGACTAATGAAAAACTGTTTTTT,CASGDRTNEKLFF
TRBV29-1,many,TRBD1,TRBJ1-2,TGCAGCGTTGAAAACAGGGGGGATGGCTACACCTTC,CSVENRGDGYTF
TRBV11-2,many,NA,TRBJ2-5,TGTGCCAGCAGCTTAGGGCAGGATGAGACCCAGTACTTC,CASSLGQDETQYF
TRBV20-1,NA,NA,TRBJ2-3,TGCAGTGCTAGCTGGGACGGTAGCACAGATACGCAGTATTTT,CSASWDGSTDTQYF
TRBV5-4,many,NA,TRBJ2-7,TGTGCCAGCAGCTTGGGAGGGACCCTGGGCTCTTACGAGCAGTACTTC,CASSLGGTLGSYEQYF
TRBV19,NA,NA,TRBJ1-5,TGTGCCAGTCAGTGGGGGCCCTATCAGCCCCAGCATTTT,CASQWGPYQPQHF
TRBV6-5,many,NA,TRBJ1-2,TGTGCCAGTCGAAACTCCGACAGCGTAAGGTCTTATGGCTACACCTTC,CASRNSDSVRSYGYTF
TRBV5-6,medium-sized,TRBD1,TRBJ2-7,TGTGCCAGCAGCTCCGTGGACAGGCCCTCCTACGAGCAGTACTTC,CASSSVDRPSYEQYF
TRBV18,NA,NA,TRBJ2-7,TGTGCCAGCTCAGAGGGTGGCTCGACAACCTACGAGCAGTACTTC,CASSEGGSTTYEQYF
TRBV20-1,many,NA,TRBJ2-3,TGCAGCCCGGCGGATTCCAGCACAGATACGCAGTATTTT,CSPADSSTDTQYF
TRBV14,many,NA,TRBJ1-2,TGTGCCAGCAGCCCGGTCCGTGGGTATGGCTACACCTTC,CASSPVRGYGYTF
TRBV12-3/TRBV12-4,few,NA,TRBJ2-5,TGTGCCAGCAGTTTAGCGAACCTCAAAGAGACCCAGTACTTC,CASSLANLKETQYF
TRBV5-1,few,NA,TRBJ2-7,TGCGCCAGCAGCTGGGGTGATAAGGGAATACTCTCCTACGAGCAGTACTTC,CASSWGDKGILSYEQYF
TRBV9,few,NA,TRBJ1-3,TGTGCCAGCAGCCCGCGGCCCCGACAAGACACCATATATTTT,CASSPRPRQDTIYF
TRBV6-5,many,NA,TRBJ2-2,TGTGCCAGCAGCACTCGGGTTAGGGGATTGCACACCGGGGAGCTGTTTTTT,CASSTRVRGLHTGELFF
TRBV18,many,TRBD2,TRBJ2-7,TGTGCCAGCTCATACGGGACTAGCGGGGTCGAGCAGTACTTC,CASSYGTSGVEQYF
TRBV4-1,many,TRBD2,TRBJ2-5,TGCGCCAGCAGCCCGGGGACTAGCGGTCGAGAGACCCAGTACTTC,CASSPGTSGRETQYF
TRBV14,NA,NA,TRBJ2-3,TGTGCCAGCAGCCAATATGCCGCAGGGAGAGGAACAGATACGCAGTATTTT,CASSQYAAGRGTDTQYF
TRBV6-2/TRBV6-3,many,NA,TRBJ1-1,TGTGCCAGCAGTTACTCGACTGGGGAAGGGAACACTGAAGCTTTCTTT,CASSYSTGEGNTEAFF
TRBV9,many,NA,TRBJ2-2,TGTGCCAGCAGCGTAGCTGAAGGGCCCCCTGTCGGGGAGCTGTTTTTT,CASSVAEGPPVGELFF
TRBV19,many,NA,TRBJ1-2,TGTGCCAGTACCCCCACAACCTTGCAGCCCAACTATGGCTACACCTTC,CASTPTTLQPNYGYTF
TRBV19,few,NA,TRBJ1-1,TGTGCCAGTAGCTGGACAGCCGAGAACACTGAAGCTTTCTTT,CASSWTAENTEAFF
TRBV2,few,TRBD1,TRBJ1-4,TGTGCCAGCAGGGACAGGTCGATCGCGAGTGAAAAACTGTTTTTT,CASRDRSIASEKLFF
TRBV30,once,NA,TRBJ1-4,TGTGCCTGGAGTGTTGGGGTAGAAAAACTGTTTTTT,CAWSVGVEKLFF
TRBV7-2,many,NA,TRBJ1-1,TGTGCCAGCAGCTTAAGACGGTCCACTGAAGCTTTCTTT,CASSLRRSTEAFF
TRBV25-1,few,TRBD2,TRBJ2-1,TGTGCCAGCAGTGAATACCTAGCGGGGGGGTACAATGAGCAGTTCTTC,CASSEYLAGGYNEQFF
TRBV6-1,NA,NA,TRBJ2-5,TGTGCCAGCAGTGAAGACGCAGGGGAAGAGACCCAGTACTTC,CASSEDAGEETQYF
TRBV7-9,many,NA,TRBJ2-7,TGTGCCAGCAGCGCCAACGGCTACGAGCAGTACTTC,CASSANGYEQYF
TRBV5-4,many,TRBD1,TRBJ2-3,TGTGCCAGCAGCCAGGGACAGAGTGGCACAGATACGCAGTATTTT,CASSQGQSGTDTQYF
TRBV4-1,few,NA,TRBJ2-3,TGCGCCAGCAGCCAAAGTAAGGCAGGGCGAACAGATACGCAGTATTTT,CASSQSKAGRTDTQYF
TRBV20-1,many,NA,TRBJ2-5,TGCAGTGCTAGAGACCTATACGACAGGGAGGAAGAGACCCAGTACTTC,CSARDLYDREEETQYF
TRBV11-1,NA,TRBD1,TRBJ2-1,TGTGCCAGCAGCTCCGGGACAGGGAGAAATGAGCAGTTCTTC,CASSSGTGRNEQFF
TRBV3-1,once,TRBD2,TRBJ2-1,TGTGCCAGCAGCCTACTAGCGGGGGGCAATGAGCAGTTCTTC,CASSLLAGGNEQFF
TRBV4-1,few,TRBD1,TRBJ2-7,TGCGCCAGCAGCCAGGACAGGGGTGCCTACGAGCAGTACTTC,CASSQDRGAYEQYF
TRBV12-3/TRBV12-4,few,NA,TRBJ1-6,TGTGCCAGCAGTTGGGGGGCTAATTCACCCCTCCACTTT,CASSWGANSPLHF
TRBV10-3,NA,NA,TRBJ2-3,TGTGCCATCAGTGAGTCCGACAGCACAGATACGCAGTATTTT,CAISESDSTDTQYF
TRBV6-2/TRBV6-3,many,NA,TRBJ1-5,TGTGCCAGCAGTGGTCTTAGGAGCAATCAGCCCCAGCATTTT,CASSGLRSNQPQHF
TRBV2,few,NA,TRBJ1-1,TGTGCCAGCAGACTGGGCATAGAAACTGAAGCTTTCTTT,CASRLGIETEAFF
TRBV29-1,NA,NA,TRBJ2-7,TGCAGCGTTGAGGAAGGATTTGACGAGCAGTACTTC,CSVEEGFDEQYF
TRBV2,many,TRBD1,TRBJ1-2,TGTGCCAGCAGTGAACCCCAGGGGGCATATGGCTACACCTTC,CASSEPQGAYGYTF
TRBV4-3,few,TRBD2,TRBJ2-1,TGCGCCAGCAGCCAAGATTATCGGGGGGCCTACAATGAGCAGTTCTTC,CASSQDYRGAYNEQFF
TRBV20-1,many,NA,TRBJ2-5,TGCAGTGCTAGAGATGCCTTCCAAGAGACCCAGTACTTC,CSARDAFQETQYF
TRBV27,NA,NA,TRBJ2-3,TGTGCCAGCAGTCTTAGCCCCCGAAACACAGATACGCAGTATTTT,CASSLSPRNTDTQYF
TRBV10-2,NA,NA,TRBJ1-6,TGCGCCAGCAGTGAGGGGGGCCTCTCCTATAATTCACCCCTCCACTTT,CASSEGGLSYNSPLHF
TRBV7-2,few,NA,TRBJ2-7,TGTGCCAGCAGCTTAACAGGCAGGGTCTACGAGCAGTACTTC,CASSLTGRVYEQYF
TRBV11-2,many,NA,TRBJ2-7,TGTGCCAGCAGCTTAGACAGGCTTACCTACGAGCAGTACTTC,CASSLDRLTYEQYF
TRBV20-1,many,NA,TRBJ1-1,TGCAGTGCTAGGGTATTTGGAGGTGACACTGAAGCTTTCTTT,CSARVFGGDTEAFF